These 19 T cell receptor beta chains share one sample of origin, sequenced in a study of blood T cell repertoires in COVID-19. Clones were read by immunoSEQ multiplex PCR, and TCRdb kept only the in-frame ones, dropping some. The sample holds about 160,000 clones, around 93% seen once. Sequencing was performed on peripheral blood. The receptors originated from a man aged 25 to 40 with COVID-19, enrolled during active disease.

The chain combines TRBV9 with TRBJ2-5; D perhaps matches TRBD1 (6 bases). The CDR3 sequence is 16 residues long. V was pared by 5 bases and J by 3 bases, with 20 bases between. In germline, CDR1 is SGDLS, CDR2 YYNGEE. The CDR3 region is CASSERGGPPEETQYF. The CDR3, as DNA: TGTGCCAGCAGTGAAAGAGGGGGACCCCCAGAAGAGACCCAGTACTTC.

The gene calls are TRBV7-2 and TRBJ1-1; maybe TRBD1 (6 bases). V lost 1 base, J lost 8 bases, and 14 bases lay in between. Germline assignment: CDR1 SGHTA and CDR2 FQGNSA. The CDR3 consists of 14 residues. CDR3 sequence (DNA): TGTGCCAGCAGCTTAGGGTTAAAGGGACAAGAAGCTTTCTTT. Amino acid sequence: CASSLGLKGQEAFF.

The CDR3 DNA reads TGTGCCAGCAGACTCGGGGGGGAGGACTACAATGAGCAGTTCTTC. Protein sequence: CASRLGGEDYNEQFF. This sequence joins TRBV28 and TRBJ2-1; 8 bases line up with TRBD2. The V segment lost 6 bases and the J segment 3 bases; nucleotides outside the gene matches: 7. Germline loops: CDR1 MDHEN, CDR2 SYDVKM. The CDR3 has 15 residues.

The CDR3 DNA is TGCGCCAGCAGCTCGGGAGGGGGCTACGAGCAGTACTTC. Protein sequence: CASSSGGGYEQYF. V and J are TRBV5-1 and TRBJ2-7, with TRBD2 matching 8 bases. Looked up from germline, CDR1 is SGHRS and CDR2 is YFSETQ. The ends lost 3 bases at V and 3 bases at J; junction bases unmatched: 2. The CDR3 extends over 13 amino acids.

The gene calls are TRBV7-2 and TRBJ1-5; D ambiguous. Germline V lookup: CDR1 SGHTA, CDR2 FQGNSA. Trimming cost V 7 bases and J 2 bases, with 15 bases left between them. The CDR3 covers 15 residues. The CDR3 DNA reads TGTGCCAGCAATCCGTCCTCTGTTGGCAATCAGCCCCAGCATTTT. Translation gives CASNPSSVGNQPQHF.

The rearrangement links TRBV7-2 to TRBJ1-2; D is unclear. The V end was cut by 1 base, the J end by 7 bases, with 13 bases between. The CDR3 has 14 amino acids. In germline, CDR1 is SGHTA, CDR2 FQGNSA. The CDR3 nucleotides read TGTGCCAGCAGCTTAGTGAGGGCGAGCAGTGGCTACACCTTC. Amino acid sequence: CASSLVRASSGYTF.

The rearrangement uses TRBV5-4 and TRBJ2-1; D unresolved. The CDR3 sequence is 14 residues long. Deletions cut 0 bases from V and 2 bases from J, with 6 bases between. CDR1 and CDR2 (germline): SGHNT, YYREEE (reference sequence). CDR3 amino acids: CASSLVSAYNEQFF. CDR3 in DNA: TGTGCCAGCAGCTTGGTGTCGGCCTACAATGAGCAGTTCTTC.

The rearrangement uses TRBV7-9 and TRBJ2-7; D perhaps matches TRBD2 (5 bases). V lost 3 bases, J lost 3 bases, and 9 bases lay in between. CDR1 and CDR2 from the germline V gene are SEHNR and FQNEAQ (reference sequence). The CDR3 runs 13 residues. The CDR3 region is CASSFSSHYEQYF. The CDR3 DNA sequence: TGTGCCAGCAGCTTCTCTAGCCACTACGAGCAGTACTTC. Drawing the rest from reference TRBV7-9 and TRBJ2-7, the complete variable domain is DTGVSQNPRHKITKRGQNVTFRCDPISEHNRLYWYRQTLGQGPEFLTYFQNEAQLEKSRLLSDRFSAERPKGSFSTLEIQRTEQGDSAMYLCASSFSSHYEQYFGPGTRLTVT.

The chain employs TRBV18 and TRBJ2-3; D might be TRBD1 (6 bases). In germline, CDR1 is KGHSH, CDR2 LQKENI. There are 16 residues in the CDR3. Trimming took off 2 bases at V and 1 base at J, with 13 bases between the two ends. DNA of the CDR3: TGTGCCAGCTCACCATTCAGGGGTTCTGGCACAGATACGCAGTATTTT. It encodes CASSPFRGSGTDTQYF.

V gene TRBV7-8 combines with J gene TRBJ2-5; D perhaps matches TRBD2 (6 bases). The germline V and J ends were trimmed by 4 bases and 9 bases, with 24 bases remaining between them. The length of the CDR3 is 16 residues. The germline gives CDR1 SGHVS, CDR2 FQNEAQ. The CDR3 nucleotides read TGTGCCAGCAGCTCCCAACTGCTTGGGGGGTTCGGGTCCCAGTACTTC. Its translation is CASSSQLLGGFGSQYF.

V gene TRBV2 combines with J gene TRBJ1-4, with D maybe TRBD1 (6 bases). This CDR3 is built from 11 residues. The V end was cut by 7 bases, the J end by 14 bases, with 14 bases between. CDR1 is SNHLY, CDR2 FYNNEI, per germline. CDR3 residues: CASNRAGALFF. The CDR3, as DNA: TGTGCCAGCAACAGGGCCGGTGCCCTGTTTTTT.

The genes are TRBV19 and TRBJ2-1; 8 positions agree with TRBD2. V trimming: 3 bases; J trimming: 2 bases; junction bases outside the gene matches: 3. CDR3 length: 15 residues. The germline gives CDR1 LNHDA, CDR2 SQIVND (reference sequence). The CDR3 region is CASSIGTSPYNEQFF. CDR3 coding DNA: TGTGCCAGTAGTATTGGGACTAGTCCCTACAATGAGCAGTTCTTC.

This clone was observed a single time. The chain carries TRBV27 and TRBJ2-7; 10 bases are shared with TRBD2. This CDR3 comprises 16 residues. The J segment lost 7 bases and the V segment lost 4 bases, leaving 13 bases of the junction unmatched. The germline V gene encodes CDR1 MNHEY and CDR2 SMNVEV (reference sequence). The CDR3 bases are TGTGCCAGCAGTTACGCCCGGACTAGCGGAGCCGGGGAGCAGTACTTC. It translates to CASSYARTSGAGEQYF.

The chain carries TRBV7-2 and TRBJ2-2; TRBD1 matches 7 bases. This CDR3 is 15 amino acids long. Germline V gene sequence: CDR1 SGHTA, CDR2 FQGNSA. Losses at the gene ends were 0 bases for V and 5 bases for J; bases not matched to a gene: 3. CDR3 region: CASSLAGRGTGELFF. The CDR3 DNA reads TGTGCCAGCAGCTTAGCGGGCAGGGGGACCGGGGAGCTGTTTTTT.

The chain couples TRBV6-2 or TRBV6-3 to TRBJ1-6; 9 bases are a match to TRBD1. Germline V lookup: CDR1 MNHEY, CDR2 SVGEGT. The CDR3 is 18 residues long. V trimming: 6 bases; J trimming: 3 bases; junction bases outside the gene matches: 12. The CDR3 loop is CASSVGQGDWYYNSPLHF. CDR3 sequence (DNA): TGTGCCAGCAGCGTGGGACAGGGCGATTGGTACTATAATTCACCCCTCCACTTT.

The chain couples TRBV5-1 to TRBJ2-2; 11 bases are a match to TRBD2. Germline CDR1 and CDR2: SGHRS and YFSETQ. The J segment lost 6 bases and the V segment lost 0 bases, leaving 4 bases of the junction unmatched. The CDR3 has 16 residues. This chain's CDR3 is CASSLGVSGGAGELFF. For the CDR3, the DNA is TGCGCCAGCAGCTTGGGCGTTAGCGGGGGGGCCGGGGAGCTGTTTTTT.

The rearrangement joins TRBV5-6 to TRBJ2-5; D not certain. The germline CDR1 and CDR2 sequences are SGHDT and YYEEEE. The CDR3 is 12 residues long. Trimming left V 1 base short and J 4 bases short, with 5 bases between. The CDR3 protein is CASSLNGETQYF. Written as DNA, the CDR3 is TGTGCCAGCAGCTTGAACGGAGAGACCCAGTACTTC.

The rearrangement uses TRBV30 and TRBJ1-5; tentatively, D is TRBD1 (6 bases). V lost 4 bases, J lost 0 bases, and 10 bases lay in between. Germline lookup yields CDR1 GTSNPN and CDR2 SVGIG (reference sequence). CDR3 size: 14 residues. The CDR3 reads CAWTRGNSNQPQHF. For the CDR3, the DNA is TGTGCCTGGACCAGGGGAAATAGCAATCAGCCCCAGCATTTT.

V gene TRBV5-4 combines with J gene TRBJ1-6; D may be TRBD1 (5 bases). Germline loops: CDR1 SGHNT, CDR2 YYREEE (reference sequence). The CDR3 is 14 amino acids. V was shortened by 5 bases and J by 12 bases, with 18 bases between the two germline ends. CDR3 in amino acids: CASSLGGTQEPLHF. CDR3 sequence (DNA): TGTGCCAGCAGTCTGGGGGGAACCCAGGAACCCCTCCACTTT.